Listed below are T cell receptor beta chains from one sample, sequenced in a study of blood T cell repertoires in COVID-19. TCRdb's table, derived via immunoSEQ multiplex PCR, lists solely in-frame clones and lacks some. The sample includes around 110,000 clones, roughly 86% of them seen just once. The specimen sequenced was peripheral blood. These receptor sequences come from a man in his forties or fifties with acute or convalescent COVID-19. Both conserved end residues are part of each CDR3. Fields, in order: J gene, V gene, D gene, clone size, CDR3 DNA, CDR3 protein. The D gene is left open where the match is weak. Rows may omit the clone size; those that give it use once, few, many or a size class.

j_gene: TRBJ2-7
v_gene: TRBV7-9
d_gene: -
abundance: -
CDR3nt: TGTGCCAGCAGCTCCGACAAAACCTACGAGCAGTACTTC
CDR3aa: CASSSDKTYEQYF

j_gene: TRBJ2-1
v_gene: TRBV5-6
d_gene: TRBD1
abundance: -
CDR3nt: TGTGCCAGCAGCGTGACAGGGGGCTACAATGAGCAGTTCTTC
CDR3aa: CASSVTGGYNEQFF

j_gene: TRBJ1-5
v_gene: TRBV6-1
d_gene: TRBD1
abundance: once
CDR3nt: TGTGCCAGCAGTGGGAGACAGGGGGCGAACAATCAGCCCCAGCATTTT
CDR3aa: CASSGRQGANNQPQHF

j_gene: TRBJ2-7
v_gene: TRBV19
d_gene: TRBD1
abundance: -
CDR3nt: TGTGCCAGTAGTACCTGGACAGGGGAGGAGCAGTACTTC
CDR3aa: CASSTWTGEEQYF

j_gene: TRBJ1-1
v_gene: TRBV10-3
d_gene: -
abundance: -
CDR3nt: TGTGCCATCAGTTCGACAGAATACACTGAAGCTTTCTTT
CDR3aa: CAISSTEYTEAFF

j_gene: TRBJ1-4
v_gene: TRBV7-9
d_gene: TRBD1
abundance: -
CDR3nt: TGTGCCAGCAGCCCCACGAGCGGGACAGGGGGCGAAAAACTGTTTTTT
CDR3aa: CASSPTSGTGGEKLFF

j_gene: TRBJ1-1
v_gene: TRBV6-4
d_gene: -
abundance: -
CDR3nt: TGTGCCAGCAGACGAAACGGGGAGGGGGTCGCTGAAGCTTTCTTT
CDR3aa: CASRRNGEGVAEAFF

j_gene: TRBJ2-7
v_gene: TRBV5-5
d_gene: TRBD1
abundance: -
CDR3nt: TGTGCCAGCAGCGGCGGACAGGGACGGTACGAGCAGTACTTC
CDR3aa: CASSGGQGRYEQYF

j_gene: TRBJ1-1
v_gene: TRBV7-3
d_gene: TRBD1
abundance: -
CDR3nt: TGTGCCAGCAGCTTAGACAGGGATTCTACTGAAGCTTTCTTT
CDR3aa: CASSLDRDSTEAFF

j_gene: TRBJ2-7
v_gene: TRBV5-1
d_gene: TRBD2
abundance: -
CDR3nt: TGCGCCAGCAGCTTGGTAGCGGGCTCCTACGAGCAGTACTTC
CDR3aa: CASSLVAGSYEQYF

j_gene: TRBJ1-2
v_gene: TRBV9
d_gene: -
abundance: -
CDR3nt: TGTGCCAGCAGCCTTACAGGGACCCCTAACTATGGCTACACCTTC
CDR3aa: CASSLTGTPNYGYTF

j_gene: TRBJ1-2
v_gene: TRBV19
d_gene: -
abundance: -
CDR3nt: TGTGCCAGTAGTAACACAGTCGAGAGCTATGGCTACACCTTC
CDR3aa: CASSNTVESYGYTF

j_gene: TRBJ1-5
v_gene: TRBV25-1
d_gene: TRBD1
abundance: -
CDR3nt: TGTGCCAGCAGTGAGACAGGGAATCAGCCCCAGCATTTT
CDR3aa: CASSETGNQPQHF

j_gene: TRBJ1-6
v_gene: TRBV30
d_gene: -
abundance: -
CDR3nt: TGTGCCTGGAGTCCCGCACAGGGATGGAGGTCACCCCTCCACTTT
CDR3aa: CAWSPAQGWRSPLHF

j_gene: TRBJ2-1
v_gene: TRBV15
d_gene: TRBD1
abundance: -
CDR3nt: TGTGCCACCAGCAGAGGATTGGACAGGGGCAAGGAGCAGTTCTTC
CDR3aa: CATSRGLDRGKEQFF

j_gene: TRBJ1-4
v_gene: TRBV14
d_gene: -
abundance: -
CDR3nt: TGTGCCAGCAGCCAAGATCCCAGGACTAATGAAAAACTGTTTTTT
CDR3aa: CASSQDPRTNEKLFF

j_gene: TRBJ2-2
v_gene: TRBV11-2
d_gene: TRBD1
abundance: -
CDR3nt: TGTGCCAGCAGCCAAGCAAGACAGGGAGTCGGGGAGCTGTTTTTT
CDR3aa: CASSQARQGVGELFF

j_gene: TRBJ2-1
v_gene: TRBV27
d_gene: TRBD1
abundance: once
CDR3nt: TGTGCCAGCAGTTTATACAGGGGCGTCTCCTACAATGAGCAGTTCTTC
CDR3aa: CASSLYRGVSYNEQFF

j_gene: TRBJ1-1
v_gene: TRBV19
d_gene: TRBD1
abundance: -
CDR3nt: TGTGCCAGTAGTACCGGGAGACAGGGGCTTGAAGCTTTCTTT
CDR3aa: CASSTGRQGLEAFF

j_gene: TRBJ2-1
v_gene: TRBV30
d_gene: TRBD1
abundance: -
CDR3nt: TGTGCCTGTTCCGGGACAGCCGCCGCCGGGGAGCAGTTCTTC
CDR3aa: CACSGTAAAGEQFF

j_gene: TRBJ2-1
v_gene: TRBV14
d_gene: -
abundance: -
CDR3nt: TGTGCCAGCAGCCAAGTTAGGGGGTGGGGGTCCAATGAGCAGTTCTTC
CDR3aa: CASSQVRGWGSNEQFF

j_gene: TRBJ2-1
v_gene: TRBV20-1
d_gene: -
abundance: -
CDR3nt: TGCAGTGCTAGGCAGATCAATGAGCAGTTCTTC
CDR3aa: CSARQINEQFF

j_gene: TRBJ2-1
v_gene: TRBV7-8
d_gene: -
abundance: medium-sized
CDR3nt: TGTGCCAGCAGCTTAGTAGGGACTTACAATGAGCAGTTCTTC
CDR3aa: CASSLVGTYNEQFF

j_gene: TRBJ2-3
v_gene: TRBV3-1/TRBV3-2
d_gene: TRBD2
abundance: -
CDR3nt: TGTGCCAGCAGCCGACGACTAGCGGGAGACCTCACAGATACGCAGTATTTT
CDR3aa: CASSRRLAGDLTDTQYF

j_gene: TRBJ1-1
v_gene: TRBV3-1/TRBV3-2
d_gene: -
abundance: -
CDR3nt: TGTGCCAGCAGCCAAGAAAACGGGGGATGGACTGAAGCTTTCTTT
CDR3aa: CASSQENGGWTEAFF

j_gene: TRBJ2-1
v_gene: TRBV6-5
d_gene: -
abundance: -
CDR3nt: TGTGCCAGCAGAGACGACAGGTCTCAGTTCTTC
CDR3aa: CASRDDRSQFF

j_gene: TRBJ2-2
v_gene: TRBV7-7
d_gene: TRBD1
abundance: -
CDR3nt: TGTGCTAGCAGCTTGGACAGGGGGCGTACCGGGGAGCTGTTTTTT
CDR3aa: CASSLDRGRTGELFF

j_gene: TRBJ1-1
v_gene: TRBV4-3
d_gene: TRBD1
abundance: -
CDR3nt: TGCGCCAGCAGCCAAGACACTCCGGGACAGGGGGCAGTTTCTAGAGCTTTCTTT
CDR3aa: CASSQDTPGQGAVSRAFF

j_gene: TRBJ1-6
v_gene: TRBV27
d_gene: TRBD1
abundance: -
CDR3nt: TGTGCCAGCAGTACTTGGGGACAGATTAATTCACCCCTCCACTTT
CDR3aa: CASSTWGQINSPLHF

j_gene: TRBJ1-1
v_gene: TRBV7-2
d_gene: TRBD1
abundance: -
CDR3nt: TGTGCCAGCAGCTCCAGACAGGGGGCATTCACTGAAGCTTTCTTT
CDR3aa: CASSSRQGAFTEAFF

j_gene: TRBJ1-1
v_gene: TRBV30
d_gene: -
abundance: -
CDR3nt: TGTGCTCTCGAGGAAGGTACGAACACTGAAGCTTTCTTT
CDR3aa: CALEEGTNTEAFF

j_gene: TRBJ2-5
v_gene: TRBV4-1
d_gene: -
abundance: once
CDR3nt: TGCGCCAGCAGCCTCCCGAGGGGGGAGACCCAGTACTTC
CDR3aa: CASSLPRGETQYF

j_gene: TRBJ1-1
v_gene: TRBV27
d_gene: -
abundance: -
CDR3nt: TGTGCCAGCTCCGAGCAGGGGCGGACTGAAGCTTTCTTT
CDR3aa: CASSEQGRTEAFF

j_gene: TRBJ2-3
v_gene: TRBV30
d_gene: TRBD2
abundance: -
CDR3nt: TGTGCCGGTGGGACTAGCGGATTCACAGATACGCAGTATTTT
CDR3aa: CAGGTSGFTDTQYF

j_gene: TRBJ2-6
v_gene: TRBV7-9
d_gene: TRBD1
abundance: -
CDR3nt: TGTGCCAGCAGCCAAGCCCCAGAGGGGGCATCTGGGGCCAACGTCCTGACTTTC
CDR3aa: CASSQAPEGASGANVLTF